The rows below give T cell receptor beta chains drawn from one sample of a study of blood T cells in healthy people across ages. From the 5' RACE reads, TCRdb called clonotypes with MiXCR, one entry per CDR3 protein. The data show around 1,100,000 distinct CDR3 sequences, 35% to 45% seen once. The sequenced material came from blood. All receptors come from a young man in good health. Each CDR3 is given with its conserved first and last residue. D genes are given only for firm matches. Expanded clones get a size class; other rows say once, few or many, or leave the size out.

abundance	v_gene	d_gene	j_gene	CDR3aa	CDR3nt
many	TRBV20-1	TRBD2	TRBJ2-5	CSASGTSANTLQETQYF	TGCAGTGCTAGCGGGACTAGCGCGAACACTCTCCAAGAGACCCAGTACTTC
.	TRBV4-3	TRBD1	TRBJ1-4	CASSQPIGTGEKLFF	TGCGCCAGCAGCCAACCGATAGGGACAGGCGAAAAACTGTTTTTT
.	TRBV6-1	.	TRBJ1-4	CASSGGVIGEKLFF	TGTGCCAGCAGTGGGGGGGTGATAGGTGAAAAACTGTTTTTT
.	TRBV6-5	.	TRBJ1-2	CASSPQAGGGYGYTF	TGTGCCAGCAGCCCGCAAGCGGGGGGAGGCTATGGCTACACCTTC
many	TRBV20-1	.	TRBJ2-1	CSAPTSGGRVYNEQFF	TGCAGTGCTCCCACCAGTGGGGGGCGAGTTTACAATGAGCAGTTCTTC
few	TRBV7-8	TRBD2	TRBJ2-5	CASSGLAGFNEQYF	TGTGCCAGCAGCGGGCTAGCGGGGTTCAATGAGCAGTACTTC
.	TRBV27	.	TRBJ2-2	CASSPGSLGELFF	TGTGCCAGCAGTCCGGGATCCCTCGGGGAGCTGTTTTTT
many	TRBV5-1	.	TRBJ1-5	CASSLGQHSNQPQHF	TGCGCCAGCAGCTTGGGACAGCATAGCAATCAGCCCCAGCATTTT
few	TRBV2	.	TRBJ2-2	CASTQGQSNTGELFF	TGTGCCAGCACCCAGGGACAATCGAACACCGGGGAGCTGTTTTTT
.	TRBV2	.	TRBJ2-7	CASSAASQGYF	TGTGCCAGCAGTGCCGCGTCTCAGGGGTACTTC
few	TRBV7-9	.	TRBJ1-2	CAMAPYGYTF	TGTGCGATGGCGCCTTATGGCTACACCTTC
.	TRBV4-1	.	TRBJ2-1	CASRRSAFRSYNEQFF	TGCGCCAGCAGGCGGTCTGCGTTTCGTTCCTACAATGAGCAGTTCTTC
.	TRBV7-2	TRBD1	TRBJ2-2	CASSGDREGLLTGELFF	TGTGCCAGCAGCGGGGACAGGGAAGGTCTTTTGACCGGGGAGCTGTTTTTT
.	TRBV10-3	.	TRBJ2-1	CAISGGEQMGVYEQFF	TGTGCCATCAGTGGAGGCGAGCAGATGGGGGTTTATGAGCAGTTCTTC
few	TRBV6-5	.	TRBJ1-2	CASSLAGDGHYGYTF	TGTGCCAGCAGTTTAGCCGGGGATGGGCACTATGGCTACACCTTC
many	TRBV29-1	.	TRBJ2-7	CSVERSYEQYF	TGCAGCGTTGAAAGGTCCTACGAGCAGTACTTC
few	TRBV2	TRBD2	TRBJ2-1	CASSLSRTSGDLSSYNEQFF	TGTGCCAGCAGTTTATCCAGGACTAGCGGGGACCTCAGCTCCTACAATGAGCAGTTCTTC
few	TRBV7-2	TRBD1	TRBJ2-3	CASSGTDTSTDTQYF	TGTGCCAGCAGCGGGACAGACACTAGCACAGATACGCAGTATTTT
.	TRBV2	.	TRBJ1-6	CASSGNLPAGFVNSPLHF	TGTGCCAGCAGCGGAAATCTGCCGGCGGGGTTTGTTAATTCACCCCTCCACTTT
few	TRBV7-3	.	TRBJ1-1	CASSLTAYGTEAFF	TGTGCCAGCAGCTTAACGGCGTATGGCACTGAAGCTTTCTTT
.	TRBV10-3	.	TRBJ1-1	CAIKERNTEAFF	TGTGCCATCAAGGAGAGGAACACTGAAGCTTTCTTT
.	TRBV20-1	TRBD2	TRBJ2-1	CSAREGGTSWNEQFF	TGCAGTGCTAGAGAGGGCGGGACTAGCTGGAATGAGCAGTTCTTC
.	TRBV15	.	TRBJ2-3	CATSRDGFSGPSTDTQYF	TGTGCCACCAGCAGAGATGGGTTCAGCGGCCCTAGCACAGATACGCAGTATTTT
.	TRBV10-3	.	TRBJ1-2	CAISEAGPGRSGYTF	TGTGCCATCAGTGAGGCCGGCCCAGGGCGAAGTGGCTACACCTTC
few	TRBV13	.	TRBJ2-3	CASSIRQESTDTQYF	TGTGCCAGCAGCATACGACAGGAGAGCACAGATACGCAGTATTTT
many	TRBV4-1	.	TRBJ1-2	CASSHPTENYGYTF	TGCGCCAGCAGCCACCCGACCGAAAACTATGGCTACACCTTC
.	TRBV12-3/TRBV12-4	.	TRBJ1-5	CASSFQGASQPQHF	TGTGCCAGCAGTTTCCAAGGGGCTAGCCAGCCCCAGCATTTT
.	TRBV7-9	.	TRBJ1-4	CASIRGGDEKLFF	TGTGCCAGCATCAGGGGTGGTGATGAAAAACTGTTTTTT
.	TRBV7-3	.	TRBJ2-7	CASSLTAGVNEQYF	TGTGCCAGCAGCTTAACGGCAGGGGTCAATGAGCAGTACTTC
few	TRBV9	.	TRBJ2-6	CASSVRGPAASGANVLTF	TGTGCCAGCAGCGTAAGAGGCCCAGCTGCCTCTGGGGCCAACGTCCTGACTTTC
few	TRBV20-1	.	TRBJ2-7	CSAENSHGQTYEQYF	TGCAGTGCAGAAAACTCCCACGGACAGACCTACGAGCAGTACTTC
few	TRBV7-8	.	TRBJ2-3	CASSFSVEGPSSTDTQYF	TGTGCCAGCAGCTTTAGCGTGGAGGGCCCATCTAGCACAGATACGCAGTATTTT
few	TRBV28	.	TRBJ1-6	CASSRGNDSPLHF	TGTGCCAGCAGTAGGGGGAATGATTCACCCCTCCACTTT
.	TRBV6-5	.	TRBJ2-7	CASSIPWGEQYF	TGTGCCAGCAGTATCCCTTGGGGGGAGCAGTACTTC
.	TRBV20-1	.	TRBJ1-2	CSADCSGRDYYGYTF	TGCAGTGCTGACTGTTCCGGACGGGATTACTATGGCTACACCTTC
.	TRBV19	.	TRBJ2-2	CASIGFTGELFF	TGTGCCAGTATCGGCTTTACCGGGGAGCTGTTTTTT
.	TRBV19	.	TRBJ1-1	CASSASSLGTEAFF	TGTGCCAGTAGTGCCTCATCCCTGGGCACTGAAGCTTTCTTT
once	TRBV11-2	.	TRBJ2-1	CASSHRDTDYNEQFF	TGTGCCAGCAGCCACCGGGACACAGATTACAATGAGCAGTTCTTC
.	TRBV30	TRBD2	TRBJ2-5	CACRWTSEETQYF	TGTGCCTGCCGATGGACTAGCGAAGAGACCCAGTACTTC
few	TRBV20-1	.	TRBJ1-2	CSARDSDYYGYTF	TGCAGTGCTAGGGACAGCGACTACTATGGCTACACCTTC
.	TRBV5-6	.	TRBJ2-1	CASSRGYQEQFF	TGTGCCAGCAGCCGGGGGTACCAGGAGCAGTTCTTC
.	TRBV20-1	.	TRBJ2-5	CSARTGNPSQETQYF	TGCAGTGCTAGAACGGGGAACCCCAGCCAAGAGACCCAGTACTTC
.	TRBV4-1	.	TRBJ2-7	CASSQVGGSSYGQYF	TGCGCCAGCAGCCAAGTAGGGGGGTCCTCCTACGGGCAGTACTTC
.	TRBV2	.	TRBJ1-6	CASSDRGGNSPLHF	TGTGCCAGCAGTGACAGGGGTGGGAATTCACCCCTCCACTTT
.	TRBV5-1	TRBD2	TRBJ2-1	CASSLESRAASGVYNEQFF	TGCGCCAGCAGCTTGGAGTCTCGAGCGGCTAGCGGGGTCTACAATGAGCAGTTCTTC
once	TRBV6-6	.	TRBJ2-3	CTSSYFQLQGRTDTQYF	TGTACCAGCAGTTACTTTCAACTTCAAGGTCGAACAGATACGCAGTATTTT